The sample holds a few counts of the clone carrying this TCR beta chain. This sample was included in a study of response to subunit inactivated influenza vaccine. Germline V gene data show CDR1 as KGHSH and CDR2 as LQKENI. The CDR3 is 15 residues long. The junction had 8 bases not matched to a gene; V was cut back by 3 bases and J by 5 bases. Each CDR3 protein gets one entry after TCRdb re-called the RT-PCR reads with MiXCR. This sample carries roughly 500,000 distinct CDR3 sequences, 20% to 25% of them seen once, and the ten largest clones take 2.5% to 3%. In addition, the sample was reused for a study of T cells expressing NK-cell markers. From that paper: TCR beta libraries carry UMIs added by 5'RACE template switching. Repertoires of TCR beta were obtained from T cells sorted as CD3+CD56+NKG2C+, CD3+CD56+NKG2C- and CD3+CD56-NKG2C+. The sorts in several experiments were restricted to alpha-beta TCR T cells by an anti-gamma-delta TCR antibody. More than five of the donors carried dominant NKG2C+ clonotypes that took up 1.0-7.0% of their CD8+ T cells.

This sequence joins TRBV18 and TRBJ2-3, with 7 bases lining up with TRBD1. Material: CD4+ T cells sorted from PBMCs, obtained approximately 13 days after vaccination. The clonotype was recovered from a middle-aged man who received an inactivated influenza vaccine. CDR3 sequence (DNA): TGTGCCAGCTCACCCCAACCGACAGGGTTAGATACGCAGTATTTT. It specifies CASSPQPTGLDTQYF.